The rows below give T cell receptor beta chains drawn from one sample of a study of OX40 agonist ivuxolimab in advanced cancers. Some clones are missing from TCRdb's copy, which holds only in-frame ones; the method was immunoSEQ multiplex PCR. This sample yields tens of thousands of clones, of which roughly 90% are seen a single time; roughly 0.6% belongs to the top ten. The sample consisted of CD4+ or CD8+ T cells sorted from blood, taken in a trial of the OX40 agonist ivuxolimab. The source is an adult with an advanced solid tumor such as melanoma, head and neck, liver or kidney cancer. The CDR3 runs from the conserved cysteine through the conserved F or W. D genes are given only for firm matches. Some rows have no size entry. The others give once, few or many, or a class for an expanded clone.

j_call v_call d_call clone_size cdr3_aa cdr3_nt
TRBJ1-2 TRBV6-6 - - CASSYKGVKTDGYTF TGTGCCAGCAGTTATAAGGGGGTGAAGACGGATGGCTACACCTTC
TRBJ2-2 TRBV6-5 TRBD1 - CASSRSDRGRELFF TGTGCCAGTAGCCGCTCGGACAGGGGCCGGGAGCTGTTTTTT
TRBJ2-5 TRBV19 - - CASSGIGEETQYF TGTGCCAGTAGTGGCATAGGGGAAGAGACCCAGTACTTC
TRBJ1-2 TRBV7-2 - once CASSLDGTTDGYTF TGTGCCAGCAGCTTAGATGGAACAACCGATGGCTACACCTTC
TRBJ2-1 TRBV7-3 TRBD2 - CASSLRGGRATYNEQFF TGTGCCAGCAGCTTAAGGGGCGGGAGGGCCACCTACAATGAGCAGTTCTTC
TRBJ2-4 TRBV19 - - CASSMRAQGLAKNIQYF TGTGCCAGTAGTATGAGGGCGCAGGGGCTAGCCAAAAACATTCAGTACTTC
TRBJ1-2 TRBV5-6 - - CASSIQGPDFGYTF TGTGCCAGCAGCATCCAGGGCCCTGATTTCGGCTACACCTTC
TRBJ2-7 TRBV10-3 - - CAISEQGGSYEQYF TGTGCCATCAGTGAACAGGGTGGCTCCTACGAGCAGTACTTC
TRBJ1-1 TRBV19 - few CASSAGRRTEAFF TGTGCCAGTAGTGCGGGACGTAGAACTGAAGCTTTCTTT
TRBJ2-5 TRBV5-1 - - CASSLTGIETQYF TGCGCCAGCAGCTTAACAGGGATCGAGACCCAGTACTTC
TRBJ1-6 TRBV6-1 - - CASSELSGTNSPLHF TGTGCCAGCAGTGAATTGTCAGGGACCAATTCACCCCTCCACTTT
TRBJ1-1 TRBV30 - - CAWIRPGGTEAFF TGTGCCTGGATCAGACCTGGGGGAACTGAAGCTTTCTTT
TRBJ2-2 TRBV5-1 TRBD1 - CASSPDRGDTGELFF TGCGCCAGCAGCCCGGACAGGGGGGACACCGGGGAGCTGTTTTTT
TRBJ1-2 TRBV28 TRBD1 - CASSPPTGDLANYGYTF TGTGCCAGCAGTCCTCCGACAGGGGATTTAGCTAACTATGGCTACACCTTC
TRBJ2-7 TRBV6-5 - - CASRDRRDNYEQYF TGTGCCAGCAGAGATCGCCGGGACAACTACGAGCAGTACTTC
TRBJ1-2 TRBV7-8 - once CASSLGTEMGGYTF TGTGCCAGCAGCTTAGGGACAGAGATGGGTGGCTACACCTTC
TRBJ1-1 TRBV5-4 - - CASSLGQTDTEAFF TGTGCCAGCAGCTTGGGACAGACAGACACTGAAGCTTTCTTT
TRBJ1-6 TRBV6-5 - - CASSYGHTGGSPLHF TGTGCCAGCAGTTACGGACACACGGGAGGTTCACCCCTCCACTTT
TRBJ2-7 TRBV11-1 - - CASSQTSAGSPEQYF TGTGCCAGCAGCCAAACCTCGGCAGGTAGCCCCGAGCAGTACTTC
TRBJ1-5 TRBV6-6 - - CASREKSNQPQHF TGTGCCAGCAGGGAGAAGTCGAATCAGCCCCAGCATTTT
TRBJ2-5 TRBV5-5 TRBD1 - CASSFVQGARVETQYF TGTGCCAGCAGCTTCGTACAGGGGGCGAGGGTGGAGACCCAGTACTTC
TRBJ2-1 TRBV5-1 - once CASSLGQGSTYNEQFF TGCGCCAGCAGCTTGGGGCAGGGGAGTACCTACAATGAGCAGTTCTTC
TRBJ2-1 TRBV6-5 TRBD1 - CASSYPRGRAGEQFF TGTGCCAGCAGTTACCCCAGGGGGCGGGCTGGTGAGCAGTTCTTC
TRBJ2-1 TRBV6-5 - - CASSYSMTSNEQFF TGTGCCAGCAGTTACTCTATGACTAGTAATGAGCAGTTCTTC
TRBJ2-5 TRBV12-5 TRBD2 - CASAQREGGETQYF TGTGCTAGTGCCCAGCGGGAGGGCGGGGAGACCCAGTACTTC
TRBJ1-1 TRBV6-5 TRBD1 few CASSPAYDRVTEAFF TGTGCCAGCAGTCCCGCGTACGACAGGGTGACTGAAGCTTTCTTT
TRBJ2-7 TRBV7-8 TRBD2 - CASSPSGGREPEQYF TGTGCCAGCAGCCCCTCGGGGGGGAGGGAACCCGAGCAGTACTTC
TRBJ1-3 TRBV9 - - CASSVDRNTIYF TGTGCCAGCAGCGTAGACCGAAACACCATATATTTT
TRBJ1-6 TRBV2 TRBD1 - CASTQQGARNSPLHF TGTGCCAGCACCCAACAGGGGGCACGTAATTCACCCCTCCACTTT
TRBJ2-2 TRBV11-3 TRBD1 - CASSSGTGNTGELFF TGTGCCAGCAGCTCCGGGACAGGAAACACCGGGGAGCTGTTTTTT